This T cell receptor (beta chain) was sequenced during a study of a mutant IDH1 vaccine in newly diagnosed glioma. Study at large: Antecedent treatment encompassed radiotherapy, temozolomide, or their combination; the majority received both.

Documented time point: baseline, week 1 (first vaccination visit). The treatment denotes: pre-vaccination baseline after standard-of-care therapy. Only in-frame clones appear in the TCRdb table, and some are missing; sequencing was by immunoSEQ multiplex PCR. The sample records roughly 21,000 clones, approximately 85% being singletons. This CDR3 comprises 14 residues. Germline-derived CDR1 and CDR2 are MGHDK and SYGVNS. V lost 4 bases to trimming and J lost 1 base; unmatched junction nucleotides: 3. The sequence was collected from a middle-aged man with glioma. Here the sequenced sample was PBMCs, taken from a glioma patient treated with radiotherapy, temozolomide or both. V is TRBV25-1 and J is TRBJ1-1; 7 nucleotides line up with TRBD1. In DNA form, the CDR3 reads TGTGCCAGCAGTGTACCAGGGGGGAACACTGAAGCTTTCTTT. Translating it yields CASSVPGGNTEAFF. Based on the CDR3 plus reference TRBV25-1 and TRBJ1-1, the full variable domain is EADIYQTPRYLVIGTGKKITLECSQTMGHDKMYWYQQDPGMELHLIHYSYGVNSTEKGDLSSESTVSRIRTEHFPLTLESARPSHTSQYLCASSVPGGNTEAFFGQGTRLTVV.